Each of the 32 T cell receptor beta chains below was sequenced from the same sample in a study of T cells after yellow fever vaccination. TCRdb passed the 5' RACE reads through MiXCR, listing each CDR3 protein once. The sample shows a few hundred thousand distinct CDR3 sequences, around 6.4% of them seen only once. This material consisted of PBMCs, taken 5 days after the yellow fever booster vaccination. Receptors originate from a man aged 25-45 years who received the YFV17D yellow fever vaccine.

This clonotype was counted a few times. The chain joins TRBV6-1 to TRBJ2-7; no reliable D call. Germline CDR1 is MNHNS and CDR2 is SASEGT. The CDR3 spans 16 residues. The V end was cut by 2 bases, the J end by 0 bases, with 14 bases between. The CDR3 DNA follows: TGTGCCAGCAGTGAATATGGCATCAATTACTCCTACGAGCAGTACTTC. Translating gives CASSEYGINYSYEQYF.

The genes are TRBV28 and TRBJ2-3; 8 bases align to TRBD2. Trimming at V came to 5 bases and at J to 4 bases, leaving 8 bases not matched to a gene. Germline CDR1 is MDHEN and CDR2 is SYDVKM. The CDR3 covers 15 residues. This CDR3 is CASSVGAGGSDTQYF. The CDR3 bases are TGTGCCAGCAGTGTAGGTGCGGGAGGTTCAGATACGCAGTATTTT.

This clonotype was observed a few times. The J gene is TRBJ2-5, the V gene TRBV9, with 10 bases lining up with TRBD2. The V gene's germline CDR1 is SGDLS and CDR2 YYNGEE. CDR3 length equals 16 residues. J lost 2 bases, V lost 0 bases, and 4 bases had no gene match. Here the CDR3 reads CASSVGASGRQETQYF. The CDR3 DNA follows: TGTGCCAGCAGCGTAGGTGCTAGCGGGAGACAAGAGACCCAGTACTTC.

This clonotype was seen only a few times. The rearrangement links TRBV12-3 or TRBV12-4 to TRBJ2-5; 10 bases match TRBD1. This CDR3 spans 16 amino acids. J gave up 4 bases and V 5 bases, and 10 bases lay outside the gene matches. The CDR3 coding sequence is TGTGCCAGCAGTCCTAGGGGGGGACAGGGGATAGAGACCCAGTACTTC. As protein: CASSPRGGQGIETQYF.

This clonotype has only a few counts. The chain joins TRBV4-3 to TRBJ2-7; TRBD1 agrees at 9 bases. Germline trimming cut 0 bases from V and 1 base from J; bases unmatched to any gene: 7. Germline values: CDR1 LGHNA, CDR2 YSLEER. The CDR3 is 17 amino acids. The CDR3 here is CASSQDARGTGSYEQYF. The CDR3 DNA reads TGCGCCAGCAGCCAAGACGCCCGCGGGACAGGGTCCTACGAGCAGTACTTC.

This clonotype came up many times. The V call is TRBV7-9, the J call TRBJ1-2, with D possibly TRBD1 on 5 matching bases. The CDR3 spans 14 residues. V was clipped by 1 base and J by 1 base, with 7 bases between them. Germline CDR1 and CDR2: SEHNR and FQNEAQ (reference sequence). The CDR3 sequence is CASSLGRDNYGYTF. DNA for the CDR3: TGTGCCAGCAGCTTAGGCAGGGATAACTATGGCTACACCTTC. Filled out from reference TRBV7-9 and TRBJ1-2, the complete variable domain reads DTGVSQNPRHKITKRGQNVTFRCDPISEHNRLYWYRQTLGQGPEFLTYFQNEAQLEKSRLLSDRFSAERPKGSFSTLEIQRTEQGDSAMYLCASSLGRDNYGYTFGSGTRLTVV.

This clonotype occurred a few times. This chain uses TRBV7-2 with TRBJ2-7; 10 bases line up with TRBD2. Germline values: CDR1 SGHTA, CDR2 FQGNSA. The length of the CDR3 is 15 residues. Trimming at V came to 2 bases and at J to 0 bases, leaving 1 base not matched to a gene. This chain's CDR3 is CASSLLAGVSYEQYF. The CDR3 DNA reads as TGTGCCAGCAGCTTACTAGCGGGAGTCTCCTACGAGCAGTACTTC.

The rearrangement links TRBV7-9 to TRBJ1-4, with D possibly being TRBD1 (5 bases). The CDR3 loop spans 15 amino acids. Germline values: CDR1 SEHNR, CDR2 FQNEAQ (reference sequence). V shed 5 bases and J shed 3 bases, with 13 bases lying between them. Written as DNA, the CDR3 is TGTGCCAGCAGCAGGGGAGCGCTTGCTAATGAAAAACTGTTTTTT. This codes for CASSRGALANEKLFF. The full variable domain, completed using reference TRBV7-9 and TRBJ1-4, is DTGVSQNPRHKITKRGQNVTFRCDPISEHNRLYWYRQTLGQGPEFLTYFQNEAQLEKSRLLSDRFSAERPKGSFSTLEIQRTEQGDSAMYLCASSRGALANEKLFFGSGTQLSVL.

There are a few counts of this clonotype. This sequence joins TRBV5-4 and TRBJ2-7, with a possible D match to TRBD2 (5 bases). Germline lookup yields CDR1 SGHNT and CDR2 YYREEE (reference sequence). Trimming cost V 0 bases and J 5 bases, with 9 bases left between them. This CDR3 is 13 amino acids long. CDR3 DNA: TGTGCCAGCAGCTTGGACCCTAGCAACGAGCAGTACTTC. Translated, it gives CASSLDPSNEQYF.

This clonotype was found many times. In nucleotides, the CDR3 is TGCGCCAGCAGCTTCGTGAATCCAGCGGGAGTGTCGAGTACCGGGGAGCTGTTTTTT. Its protein is CASSFVNPAGVSSTGELFF. The chain recombines TRBV5-1 with TRBJ2-2; 8 bases fit TRBD2. Germline assignment: CDR1 SGHRS and CDR2 YFSETQ. Trimming took 2 bases from V and 5 from J; bases not matched to a gene: 17. The CDR3 is 19 amino acids.

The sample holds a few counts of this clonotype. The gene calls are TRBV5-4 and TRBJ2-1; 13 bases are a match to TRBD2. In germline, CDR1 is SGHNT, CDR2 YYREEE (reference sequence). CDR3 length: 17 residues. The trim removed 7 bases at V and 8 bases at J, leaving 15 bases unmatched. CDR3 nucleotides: TGTGCCAGCCAGACAACTAGCGGGAGGGGGGTTGGGTATGAGCAGTTCTTC. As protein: CASQTTSGRGVGYEQFF.

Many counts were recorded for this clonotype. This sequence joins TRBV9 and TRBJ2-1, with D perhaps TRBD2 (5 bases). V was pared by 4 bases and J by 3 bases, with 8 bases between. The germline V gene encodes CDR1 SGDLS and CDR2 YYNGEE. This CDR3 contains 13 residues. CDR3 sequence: CASSPGNYNEQFF. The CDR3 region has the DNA TGTGCCAGCAGCCCGGGGAACTACAATGAGCAGTTCTTC. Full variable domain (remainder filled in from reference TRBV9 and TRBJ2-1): DSGVTQTPKHLITATGQRVTLRCSPRSGDLSVYWYQQSLDQGLQFLIQYYNGEERAKGNILERFSAQQFPDLHSELNLSSLELGDSALYFCASSPGNYNEQFFGPGTRLTVL.

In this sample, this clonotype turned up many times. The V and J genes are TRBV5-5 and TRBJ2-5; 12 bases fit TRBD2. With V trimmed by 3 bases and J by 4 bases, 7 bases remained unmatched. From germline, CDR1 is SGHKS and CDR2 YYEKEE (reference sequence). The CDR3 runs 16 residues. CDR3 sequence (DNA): TGTGCCAGCAGCTCGACTAGCGGGAGCGGAAGAGAGACCCAGTACTTC. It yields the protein CASSSTSGSGRETQYF.

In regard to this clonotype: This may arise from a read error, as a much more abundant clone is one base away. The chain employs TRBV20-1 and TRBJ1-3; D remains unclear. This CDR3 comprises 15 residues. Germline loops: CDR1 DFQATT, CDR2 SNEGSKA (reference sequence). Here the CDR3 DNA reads TGCAGTGCTGGGCCCACAGAAGCCTCTGGAAACATCATATATTTT. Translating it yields CSAGPTEASGNIIYF.

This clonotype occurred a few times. DNA of the CDR3: TGTGCCAGCACCCCAGAGCCGGGTTCGGGGAATTCACCCCTCCACTTT. It encodes CASTPEPGSGNSPLHF. V and J are TRBV7-2 and TRBJ1-6; D is unresolved. CDR3 size: 16 residues. Germline CDR1 and CDR2: SGHTA and FQGNSA. V lost 7 bases to trimming and J lost 7 bases, with 20 bases between them.

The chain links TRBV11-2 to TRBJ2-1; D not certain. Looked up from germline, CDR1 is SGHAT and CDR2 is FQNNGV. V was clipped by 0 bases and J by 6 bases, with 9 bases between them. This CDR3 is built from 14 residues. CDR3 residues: CASSLEGGLNEQFF. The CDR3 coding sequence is TGTGCCAGCAGCTTAGAAGGTGGGCTCAATGAGCAGTTCTTC.

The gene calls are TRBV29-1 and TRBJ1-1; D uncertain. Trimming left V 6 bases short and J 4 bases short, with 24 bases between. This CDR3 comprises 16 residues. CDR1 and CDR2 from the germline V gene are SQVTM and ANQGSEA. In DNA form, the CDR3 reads TGCAGCGTCGTTCATAGGGTGGGTGTTTCTACCACTGAAGCTTTCTTT. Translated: CSVVHRVGVSTTEAFF.

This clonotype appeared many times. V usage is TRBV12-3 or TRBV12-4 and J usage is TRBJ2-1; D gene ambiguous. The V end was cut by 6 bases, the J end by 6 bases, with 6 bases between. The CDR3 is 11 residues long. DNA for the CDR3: TGTGCCAGCAGGTGGCGCAATGAGCAGTTCTTC. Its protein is CASRWRNEQFF.

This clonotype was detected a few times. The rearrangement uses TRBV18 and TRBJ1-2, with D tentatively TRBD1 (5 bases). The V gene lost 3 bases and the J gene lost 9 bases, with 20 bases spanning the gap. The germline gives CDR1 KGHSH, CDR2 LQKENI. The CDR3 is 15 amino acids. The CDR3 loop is CASSPSETDFFRYTF. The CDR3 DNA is TGTGCCAGCTCACCGTCCGAGACAGATTTTTTCCGCTACACCTTC.

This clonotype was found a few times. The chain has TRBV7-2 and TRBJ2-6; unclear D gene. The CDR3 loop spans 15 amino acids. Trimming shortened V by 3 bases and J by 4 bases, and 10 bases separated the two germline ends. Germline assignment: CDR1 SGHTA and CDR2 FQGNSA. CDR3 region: CASSFTALGANVLTF. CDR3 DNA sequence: TGTGCCAGCAGCTTCACGGCGTTGGGGGCCAACGTCCTGACTTTC.

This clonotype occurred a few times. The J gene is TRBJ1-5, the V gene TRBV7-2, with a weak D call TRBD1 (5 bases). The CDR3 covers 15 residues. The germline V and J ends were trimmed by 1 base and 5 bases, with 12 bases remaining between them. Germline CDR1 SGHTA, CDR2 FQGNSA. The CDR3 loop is CASSLGGVRHQPQHF. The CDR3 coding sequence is TGTGCCAGCAGCTTAGGAGGGGTGCGCCATCAGCCCCAGCATTTT. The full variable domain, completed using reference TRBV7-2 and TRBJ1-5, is GAGVSQSPSNKVTEKGKDVELRCDPISGHTALYWYRQSLGQGLEFLIYFQGNSAPDKSGLPSDRFSAERTGGSVSTLTIQRTQQEDSAVYLCASSLGGVRHQPQHFGDGTRLSIL.

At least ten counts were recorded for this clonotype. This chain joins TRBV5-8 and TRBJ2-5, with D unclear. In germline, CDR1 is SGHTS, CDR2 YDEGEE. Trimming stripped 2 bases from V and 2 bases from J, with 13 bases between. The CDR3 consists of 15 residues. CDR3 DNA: TGTGCCAGCAGCTTTGTACACCTCGGGCAAGAGACCCAGTACTTC. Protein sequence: CASSFVHLGQETQYF. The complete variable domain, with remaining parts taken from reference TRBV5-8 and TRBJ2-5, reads EAGVTQSPTHLIKTRGQQATLRCSPISGHTSVYWYQQALGLGLQFLLWYDEGEERNRGNFPPRFSGRQFPNYSSELNVNALELEDSALYLCASSFVHLGQETQYFGPGTRLLVL.

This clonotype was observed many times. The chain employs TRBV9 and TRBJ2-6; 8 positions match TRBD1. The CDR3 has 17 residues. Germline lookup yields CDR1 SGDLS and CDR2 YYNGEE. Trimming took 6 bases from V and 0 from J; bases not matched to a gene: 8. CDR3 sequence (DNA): TGTGCCAGCACCCCGGGGACAGGACCCTCTGGGGCCAACGTCCTGACTTTC. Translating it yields CASTPGTGPSGANVLTF.

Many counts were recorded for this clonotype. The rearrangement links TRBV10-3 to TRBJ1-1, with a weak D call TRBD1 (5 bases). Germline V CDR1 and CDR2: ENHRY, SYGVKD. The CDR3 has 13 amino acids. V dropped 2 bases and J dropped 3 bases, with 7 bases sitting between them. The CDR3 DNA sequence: TGTGCCATCAGTGAGCCCAGGGACACTGAAGCTTTCTTT. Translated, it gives CAISEPRDTEAFF.

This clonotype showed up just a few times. CDR3 nucleotides: TGTGCCAGTAGGGACCAGGGCACTGAAGCTTTCTTT. Its translation is CASRDQGTEAFF. J is TRBJ1-1 and V is TRBV19; TRBD1 is a possible D gene (5 bases). CDR1 is LNHDA and CDR2 is SQIVND in the germline V gene (reference sequence). With 6 bases removed from V and 4 bases from J, the gap between germline ends came to 9 bases. The CDR3 length is 12 residues.

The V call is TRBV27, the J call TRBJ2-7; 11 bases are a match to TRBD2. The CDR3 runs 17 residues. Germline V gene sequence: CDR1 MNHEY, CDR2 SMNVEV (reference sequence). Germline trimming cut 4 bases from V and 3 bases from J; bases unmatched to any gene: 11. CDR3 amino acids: CASSYSLPGTSGYEQYF. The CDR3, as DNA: TGTGCCAGCAGTTATTCCCTACCCGGGACTAGCGGCTACGAGCAGTACTTC.

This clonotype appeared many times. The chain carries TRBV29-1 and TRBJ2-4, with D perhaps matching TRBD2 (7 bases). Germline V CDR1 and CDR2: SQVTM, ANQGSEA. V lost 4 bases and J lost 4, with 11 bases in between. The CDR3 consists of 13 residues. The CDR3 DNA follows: TGCAGCGTTGGGGGGGGCTTAAAAAACATTCAGTACTTC. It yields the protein CSVGGGLKNIQYF.

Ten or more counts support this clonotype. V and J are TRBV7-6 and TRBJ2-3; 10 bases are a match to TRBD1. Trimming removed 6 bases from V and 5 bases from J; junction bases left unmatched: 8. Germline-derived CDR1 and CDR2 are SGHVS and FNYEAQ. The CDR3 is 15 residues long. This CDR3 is CASRPPGQGKDTQYF. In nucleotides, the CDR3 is TGTGCCAGCAGGCCGCCGGGACAGGGGAAAGATACGCAGTATTTT.

As DNA, the CDR3 is TGTGCCACCGGGGGCGGAACTAGCAATCAGCCCCAGCATTTT. Translation: CATGGGTSNQPQHF. The chain employs TRBV24-1 and TRBJ1-5, with D perhaps TRBD1 (6 bases). V was clipped by 9 bases and J by 0 bases, with 11 bases between them. Germline CDR1 is KGHDR and CDR2 is SFDVKD. The CDR3 loop spans 14 amino acids.

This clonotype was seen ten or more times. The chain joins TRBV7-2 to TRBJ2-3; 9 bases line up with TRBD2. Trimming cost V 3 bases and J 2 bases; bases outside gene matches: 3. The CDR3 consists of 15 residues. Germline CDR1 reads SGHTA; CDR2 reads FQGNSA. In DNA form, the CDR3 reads TGTGCCAGCAGCTTGACTAGCGGATACACAGATACGCAGTATTTT. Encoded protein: CASSLTSGYTDTQYF.

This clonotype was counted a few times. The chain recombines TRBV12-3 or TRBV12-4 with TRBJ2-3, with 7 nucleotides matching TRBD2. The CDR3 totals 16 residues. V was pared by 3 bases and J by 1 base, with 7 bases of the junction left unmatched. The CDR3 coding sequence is TGTGCCAGCAGTTTCGTCGCGGGAGTGGGCACAGATACGCAGTATTTT. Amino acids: CASSFVAGVGTDTQYF.

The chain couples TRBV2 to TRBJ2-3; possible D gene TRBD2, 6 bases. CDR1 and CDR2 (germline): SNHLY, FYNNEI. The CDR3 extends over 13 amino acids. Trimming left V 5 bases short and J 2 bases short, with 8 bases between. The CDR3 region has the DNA TGTGCCAGCAGTATGGACTACACAGATACGCAGTATTTT. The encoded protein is CASSMDYTDTQYF.